Given below is one TCR beta chain in context. Its antigen is not known. The data are from a study of T cell responses to AZD1222 COVID-19 vaccine. The germline V gene encodes CDR1 SGHAT and CDR2 FQNNGV. With V trimmed by 5 bases and J by 7 bases, 10 bases remained unmatched. The CDR3 contains 15 residues. The assay was immunoSEQ multiplex PCR, and TCRdb's table has in-frame clones only and misses some. The top ten clones hold approximately 47% of a sample with some 79,000 clones, around 81% of them seen once. Study-wide findings and caveats: There were mostly white British donors and more females than males, and clonal diversity was possibly underestimated. Close to half of spike-specific TCRs reportedly recognize unmutated variant regions. At baseline, seropositivity was found in only a handful of AZD1222 recipients.

The V gene is TRBV11-2, the J gene TRBJ2-2; 7 bases are a match to TRBD2. Material: peripheral blood, obtained 28 days after the second AZD1222 dose. This TCR was recovered from an adult who received the AZD1222 COVID-19 vaccine. The CDR3 DNA reads as TGTGCCAGCAGCCCTAGGACGGGGGGTGTCGGGGAGCTGTTTTTT. Its protein product is CASSPRTGGVGELFF. The full variable domain, in which reference TRBV11-2 and TRBJ2-2 provide the parts outside the CDR3, is EAGVAQSPRYKIIEKRQSVAFWCNPISGHATLYWYQQILGQGPKLLIQFQNNGVVDDSQLPKDRFSAERLKGVDSTLKIQPAKLEDSAVYLCASSPRTGGVGELFFGEGSRLTVL.